This entry is about one T cell receptor (beta chain). Its antigen is as yet unknown. This sample is part of a study of Ad26.COV2.S vaccination and SARS-CoV-2 variants. Study details: The donor participated in the COV1001 trial, in its Ad26.COV2.S arm. Once or twice, 56 days apart, Ad26.COV2.S was delivered intramuscularly.

Noted treatment: some 20 received Ad26.COV2.S at low or high dose, single or two shots; about 5 received placebo; per-sample allocation not given. Day 63 after the first vaccine or placebo injection was the time point for sampling. This table comes from immunoSEQ multiplex PCR, and its TCRdb copy is limited to in-frame clones, with some not included. There are about 400,000 clones in the sample; approximately 88% occur only once, and approximately 4% lies in the top ten. Study results and caveats: Similar non-spike TCR breadth was seen in vaccine and placebo recipients. Substantial breadth was reported for post-vaccination spike-specific CD8+ and CD4+ T cells.

Per germline, CDR1 MDHEN and CDR2 SYDVKM. The CDR3 has 17 residues. Trimming took off 3 bases at V and 0 bases at J, with 12 bases between the two ends. Here the sequenced sample was peripheral blood, taken in a trial of Ad26.COV2.S vaccine versus placebo. The V call is TRBV28, the J call TRBJ2-6; D is unresolved. The sequence came from a person between 18 and 59 years old who received the Ad26.COV2.S COVID-19 vaccine or a placebo. The DNA of the CDR3 is TGTGCCAGCAGTTTTTGGACCGAGAGCTCTGGGGCCAACGTCCTGACTTTC. It codes for CASSFWTESSGANVLTF.